The T cell receptor beta chain under discussion was sequenced for a study of blood T cell repertoires in COVID-19. Study in general: Sample material is recorded as cDNA or gDNA derived from T cells, B-cell-depleted T cells, or PBMCs.

CDR1 is SGDLS and CDR2 is YYNGEE in the germline V gene. V lost 3 bases to trimming and J lost 4 bases, with 10 bases between them. This CDR3 has 13 amino acids. Here immunoSEQ multiplex PCR was the method, and the copy in TCRdb shows in-frame clones only, minus some. Here the sample spans roughly 260,000 clones, about 93% being singletons. Sequences were obtained from PBMCs or T cells enriched from blood (not recorded which). J is TRBJ1-1 and V is TRBV9; D gene unclear. The TCR sequence derives from a woman aged 18-30 years who had recovered from COVID-19. CDR3 loop: CASSEDLGTEAFF. The CDR3 DNA reads TGTGCCAGCAGCGAAGACCTAGGCACTGAAGCTTTCTTT.